Listed below are T cell receptor beta chains from one sample, sequenced in a study of breast tumors, draining lymph nodes, adjacent tissues. TCRdb called the multiplex PCR reads again in MiXCR, with one record for every CDR3 protein. This table has fewer than 250,000 distinct CDR3 sequences, approximately 30% appearing once. Sequencing was performed on axillary lymph node tissue. The source is a female donor with breast cancer. Some clones in this sample may be carry-over from other donors' samples. CDR3s include the opening cysteine and the closing phenylalanine or tryptophan. A D gene is named only where the DNA matches it firmly. Size is stated for part of the rows, as once, few or many counts, or as a class when the clone is expanded.

d_gene	v_gene	j_gene	abundance	CDR3aa	CDR3nt
TRBD2	TRBV6-6	TRBJ2-7	many	CASSHSTGGSRGYEQYF	TGTGCCAGCAGTCACTCCACGGGGGGGAGCCGTGGTTACGAGCAGTACTTC
.	TRBV4-2	TRBJ2-1	many	CASSQDAGSEQFF	TGTGCCAGCAGCCAAGATGCCGGAAGCGAGCAGTTCTTC
.	TRBV6-4	TRBJ1-6	.	CASRATSGATNSPLHF	TGTGCCAGCAGGGCGACATCCGGGGCGACTAATTCACCCCTCCACTTT
TRBD1	TRBV12-3/TRBV12-4	TRBJ2-4	few	CASSTGGNIQYF	TGTGCCAGCAGCACAGGGGGCAACATTCAGTACTTC
.	TRBV20-1	TRBJ2-1	many	CSARVGSLIYEQFF	TGCAGTGCTAGGGTTGGTAGCCTGATCTATGAGCAGTTCTTC
.	TRBV7-9	TRBJ2-5	many	CASRRQAETQYF	TGTGCCAGCAGGCGACAGGCCGAGACCCAGTACTTC
TRBD1	TRBV18	TRBJ2-3	.	CAGSPGTAVDTQYF	TGTGCCGGCTCACCGGGGACAGCTGTAGATACGCAGTATTTT
TRBD2	TRBV5-8	TRBJ2-3	many	CASSLGLAVTDTQYF	TGTGCCAGCAGCTTGGGCCTAGCGGTCACAGATACGCAGTATTTT
TRBD1	TRBV27	TRBJ2-7	few	CASSLLGGTGINEQYF	TGTGCCAGCAGTTTACTTGGGGGGACAGGGATAAACGAGCAGTACTTC
TRBD1	TRBV11-2	TRBJ2-7	.	CASSYPGTGGPYEQYF	TGTGCCAGCAGCTACCCCGGGACAGGGGGGCCCTACGAGCAGTACTTC
.	TRBV20-1	TRBJ2-3	many	CSARDIGVGDTQYF	TGCAGTGCTAGAGATATAGGGGTCGGGGATACGCAGTATTTT
.	TRBV11-1	TRBJ2-5	many	CASSLTVRGTQYF	TGTGCCAGCAGCTTGACAGTTCGTGGGACCCAGTACTTC
TRBD2	TRBV4-2	TRBJ2-3	many	CASSPGTSGRTDTQYF	TGTGCCAGCAGCCCGGGGACTAGCGGACGCACAGATACGCAGTATTTT
TRBD1	TRBV20-1	TRBJ2-5	.	CSAGGQVNTSRETQYF	TGCAGTGCGGGGGGACAGGTCAACACTAGCAGGGAGACCCAGTACTTC
TRBD1	TRBV5-1	TRBJ2-1	many	CASSPGQGRNNEQFF	TGCGCCAGCAGCCCCGGACAGGGGCGCAACAATGAGCAGTTCTTC
.	TRBV6-5	TRBJ2-2	many	CASSYVRVSVPGELFF	TGTGCCAGCAGTTACGTCAGGGTATCGGTCCCCGGGGAGCTGTTTTTT
.	TRBV6-6	TRBJ1-1	once	CASSYGVGTEAFF	TGTGCCAGCAGTTATGGGGTGGGCACTGAAGCTTTCTTT
TRBD2	TRBV2	TRBJ2-3	many	CASSEILAGVLDTQYF	TGTGCCAGCAGTGAGATTCTAGCGGGAGTGTTAGATACGCAGTATTTT
TRBD1	TRBV6-1	TRBJ2-6	many	CASRDRASGANVLTF	TGTGCCAGCCGGGACAGGGCCTCCGGGGCCAACGTCCTGACTTTC
.	TRBV4-2	TRBJ1-1	.	CASSHFVLGRAFF	TGTGCCAGCAGCCATTTTGTTTTAGGGAGAGCTTTCTTT
.	TRBV18	TRBJ1-4	many	CASSPPGGGEEKLFF	TGTGCCAGCTCACCACCGGGCGGAGGGGAGGAAAAACTGTTTTTT
.	TRBV15	TRBJ2-2	.	CATSRPKMDGELFF	TGTGCCACCAGCAGACCAAAGATGGACGGGGAGCTGTTTTTT
.	TRBV20-1	TRBJ1-5	.	CSARDRGHNEPQHF	TGCAGTGCTAGAGATCGGGGGCACAATGAGCCCCAGCATTTT
.	TRBV20-1	TRBJ2-1	many	CSYISQGTYNEQFF	TGCAGTTACATTTCCCAGGGTACATACAATGAGCAGTTCTTC
TRBD1	TRBV7-2	TRBJ2-3	many	CASSFPTGGQDTQYF	TGTGCCAGCAGCTTCCCTACAGGGGGACAAGATACGCAGTATTTT
.	TRBV20-1	TRBJ2-7	many	CSAIMREQYF	TGCAGTGCCATAATGCGGGAGCAGTACTTC
.	TRBV20-1	TRBJ2-7	many	CSARVSGTNEQYF	TGCAGTGCTAGAGTCTCCGGGACAAACGAGCAGTACTTC
.	TRBV20-1	TRBJ1-2	many	CSAPSGSGYTF	TGCAGTGCACCGTCGGGGTCTGGCTACACCTTC
.	TRBV5-6	TRBJ2-5	many	CASSLIGAAGETQYF	TGTGCCAGCAGCTTGATTGGAGCGGCAGGGGAGACCCAGTACTTC
.	TRBV7-8	TRBJ1-2	many	CASSLTALNYGYTF	TGTGCCAGCAGCTTAACAGCCCTTAACTATGGCTACACCTTC
TRBD1	TRBV6-2/TRBV6-3	TRBJ2-7	many	CASSRSAYRGTGEQYF	TGTGCCAGCAGTCGCTCGGCCTACAGGGGAACGGGAGAGCAGTACTTC
TRBD2	TRBV27	TRBJ2-1	.	CASSLLAGDRNEQFF	TGTGCCAGCAGTTTACTAGCGGGAGACAGGAATGAGCAGTTCTTC
.	TRBV9	TRBJ1-6	once	CASSVSGRANSPLHF	TGTGCCAGCAGCGTAAGCGGGAGGGCAAATTCACCCCTCCACTTT
.	TRBV12-3/TRBV12-4	TRBJ2-3	many	CASGGSGVDTQYF	TGTGCCAGCGGGGGGTCGGGGGTTGATACGCAGTATTTT
TRBD2	TRBV10-1	TRBJ2-7	few	CASSVTQRESPYEQYF	TGCGCCAGCAGTGTTACCCAGCGGGAGTCCCCGTACGAGCAGTACTTC
TRBD1	TRBV6-5	TRBJ2-7	many	CASTKKGGTGGSYEQYF	TGTGCCAGCACCAAAAAGGGAGGGACAGGGGGCTCTTACGAGCAGTACTTC
.	TRBV11-3	TRBJ2-2	many	CASSSRVGQANTGELFF	TGTGCCAGCAGCTCCCGAGTGGGCCAGGCGAACACCGGGGAGCTGTTTTTT
.	TRBV12-3/TRBV12-4	TRBJ2-2	many	CASSFRSLSGELFF	TGTGCCAGCAGTTTCCGTAGTCTCTCCGGGGAGCTGTTTTTT
.	TRBV7-3	TRBJ2-7	.	CASSLDGRGDEQYF	TGTGCCAGCAGCTTAGACGGGAGAGGCGACGAGCAGTACTTC
TRBD1	TRBV20-1	TRBJ2-2	many	CSANRGTPNTGELFF	TGCAGTGCCAACAGGGGGACGCCGAACACCGGGGAGCTGTTTTTT
.	TRBV7-9	TRBJ1-1	many	CASSLEWGREAFF	TGTGCCAGCAGCTTAGAGTGGGGAAGAGAAGCTTTCTTT
.	TRBV24-1	TRBJ2-7	many	CATSDSPQTGRNSYEQYF	TGTGCCACCAGTGATTCACCCCAGACAGGCAGAAACTCCTACGAGCAGTACTTC
.	TRBV6-5	TRBJ1-3	many	CASSYSQSPGNTIYF	TGTGCCAGCAGTTACTCGCAGTCTCCGGGAAACACCATATATTTT
TRBD1	TRBV19	TRBJ1-5	.	CASRTGGRTNQPQHF	TGTGCCAGTCGAACAGGGGGCAGGACCAATCAGCCCCAGCATTTT
.	TRBV2	TRBJ1-3	many	CASTVRYSGNTIYF	TGTGCCAGCACCGTGAGGTACTCTGGAAACACCATATATTTT
.	TRBV27	TRBJ1-5	many	CASSVTWGGNQPQHF	TGTGCCAGCAGTGTCACCTGGGGTGGCAATCAGCCCCAGCATTTT
TRBD1	TRBV9	TRBJ2-3	many	CASSPLTGGGGDTQYF	TGTGCCAGCAGCCCATTAACAGGGGGTGGAGGAGATACGCAGTATTTT
.	TRBV5-1	TRBJ2-6	many	CASTGSGANVLTF	TGCGCCAGCACCGGATCTGGGGCCAACGTCCTGACTTTC
.	TRBV13	TRBJ2-1	.	CASSLVAYNEQFF	TGTGCCAGCAGCTTGGTGGCCTACAATGAGCAGTTCTTC
TRBD1	TRBV29-1	TRBJ2-1	many	CSADRDSNEQFF	TGCAGCGCCGACAGGGATTCCAATGAGCAGTTCTTC
TRBD1	TRBV12-3/TRBV12-4	TRBJ2-5	many	CASRDSKETQYF	TGTGCCAGCCGGGACAGTAAAGAGACCCAGTACTTC
TRBD1	TRBV6-5	TRBJ1-6	once	CASRGQRGNSPLHF	TGTGCCAGCAGGGGACAGAGGGGGAATTCACCCCTCCACTTT
.	TRBV5-6	TRBJ1-4	many	CASSLAPRWKKLFF	TGTGCCAGCAGCTTGGCCCCCCGCTGGAAAAAACTGTTTTTT